The 9 T cell receptor beta chains below all came from one sample that was sequenced in a study of blood T cell repertoires in COVID-19. The data were produced by immunoSEQ multiplex PCR, yet TCRdb's version contains in-frame clones alone and is incomplete. The table shows 300,000 or so clones, with less than 90% occurring only once. Sequenced: PBMCs or T cells enriched from blood (not recorded which). The receptors stem from a woman in her thirties who had recovered from COVID-19.

The J gene is TRBJ2-3, the V gene TRBV2; TRBD1 matches at 8 bases. The V gene end was trimmed by 0 bases and the J gene end by 4 bases; junction bases not matched to a gene: 6. The CDR3 length is 16 residues. Germline-derived CDR1 and CDR2 are SNHLY and FYNNEI. The CDR3 sequence: CASSEAFQGASDTQYF. CDR3 coding DNA: TGTGCCAGCAGTGAAGCGTTCCAGGGGGCGTCAGATACGCAGTATTTT.

CDR3 in DNA: TGTGCCAGCAGCGTCGCGGGGATCTATGGCTACACCTTC. This gives the protein CASSVAGIYGYTF. V is TRBV7-8 and J is TRBJ1-2; the D is unclear. Trimming cost V 5 bases and J 4 bases, with 11 bases left between them. Germline CDR1 is SGHVS and CDR2 is FQNEAQ. CDR3 size: 13 residues.

The sample holds one count of this clone. This sequence joins TRBV11-3 and TRBJ2-2; 7 bases match TRBD2. V lost 5 bases and J lost 4; bases outside the gene matches: 4. This CDR3 has 14 amino acids. Germline loops: CDR1 SGHNT, CDR2 YENEEA. CDR3 coding DNA: TGTGCCAGCAGCCCTGGGGGGGGCACCGGGGAGCTGTTTTTT. Its translation is CASSPGGGTGELFF.

The chain has TRBV21-1 and TRBJ1-5; TRBD1 is the table's D call and was not checked against the DNA. TRBV21-1 is classified as a pseudogene. The CDR3 length is 20 residues. The CDR3 protein is CASSKVGINGQTLSNQPQHF. CDR3 DNA: TGTGCCAGCAGCAAAGTGGGCATTAATGGACAGACTCTTAGCAATCAGCCCCAGCATTTT.

The chain combines TRBV3-1 (or the pseudogene TRBV3-2) with TRBJ1-6, with a possible D match to TRBD1 (5 bases). The CDR3 is made up of 16 amino acids. CDR1 and CDR2 from the germline V gene are LGHDT and YNNKEL (reference sequence). Deletions cut 1 base from V and 5 bases from J, with 12 bases between. CDR3 sequence (DNA): TGTGCCAGCAGCCAAGCGGCAGGGATCGATAATTCACCCCTCCACTTT. Protein: CASSQAAGIDNSPLHF.

The V and J genes are TRBV24-1 and TRBJ2-5; tentatively, D is TRBD1 (6 bases). The CDR3 contains 13 residues. The ends were cut back, 3 bases at V and 5 bases at J, with 9 bases in the middle. Germline CDR1 is KGHDR and CDR2 is SFDVKD. CDR3 bases: TGTGCCACCAGTGATCAGGGGTTGGAGACCCAGTACTTC. This gives the protein CATSDQGLETQYF.

This chain links TRBV5-1 with TRBJ1-6; D is possibly TRBD1 (6 bases). V was cut by 7 bases and J by 7 bases, with 24 bases left in between. The CDR3 has 17 amino acids. In germline, CDR1 is SGHRS, CDR2 YFSETQ. Here the CDR3 reads CASAQRSAGDPNSPLHF. CDR3 coding DNA: TGCGCCAGCGCCCAGCGATCGGCAGGGGACCCAAATTCACCCCTCCACTTT. The complete variable domain, with remaining parts taken from reference TRBV5-1 and TRBJ1-6, reads KAGVTQTPRYLIKTRGQQVTLSCSPISGHRSVSWYQQTPGQGLQFLFEYFSETQRNKGNFPGRFSGRQFSNSRSEMNVSTLELGDSALYLCASAQRSAGDPNSPLHFGNGTRLTVT.

J is TRBJ2-2 and V is TRBV7-9; a weak D match, TRBD2 (6 bases). Germline values: CDR1 SEHNR, CDR2 FQNEAQ (reference sequence). This CDR3 is built from 14 residues. V was trimmed by 5 bases and J by 8 bases, leaving 15 bases between them. The CDR3 nucleotides read TGTGCCAGCAGCCCCCGCGGGGAGGCGGGGGAGCTGTTTTTT. Encoded protein: CASSPRGEAGELFF.

Only one count was recorded for this clone. The chain couples TRBV5-1 to TRBJ2-1; 9 nucleotides line up with TRBD1. This CDR3 is 14 amino acids long. CDR1 is SGHRS, CDR2 YFSETQ, per germline. V shed 7 bases and J 5 bases; nucleotides not matched to a gene: 7. The CDR3 protein is CASAGTGPNNEQFF. CDR3 bases: TGCGCCAGCGCCGGGACAGGGCCTAACAATGAGCAGTTCTTC.